A single sample gave rise to the 16 T cell receptor beta chains below, sequenced in a study of low-dose radiotherapy and immunotherapy resistance in tumors. Primers used for first-strand cDNA, a TRAV- and TRBV-specific set, covered both alpha and beta chains. For amplifying TCRs, the PCR ran for 15 to 20 cycles with Phusion, which was used together with a constant-region primer and the adapter on the V primers. TCRdb processed the reads anew with MiXCR; each CDR3 protein has one entry. The sample lists some 100,000 distinct CDR3 sequences, less than 25% seen once, with about 4% in the top ten. The sample's time point: after trial treatment. Regarding treatment: LDRT plus nivolumab, ipilimumab, low-dose cyclophosphamide and aspirin (RACIN trial). The sequencing here drew on PBMCs, taken after low-dose radiotherapy plus immunotherapy. These receptor sequences come from a male donor with prostate cancer.

This clonotype was recorded at least ten times. The junction does not match germline at one end; this may be a read error. The chain uses TRBV28 and TRBJ2-5, with TRBD1 matching 10 bases. Germline V CDR1 and CDR2: MDHEN, SYDVKM. The CDR3 has 13 residues. The CDR3 DNA reads TGTGCCAGCAGTTCCCAATCTTCGGGACAGGGGAGGTTC. Translated: CASSSQSSGQGRF. Combining the CDR3 with reference TRBV28 and TRBJ2-5 gives the whole variable domain DVKVTQSSRYLVKRTGEKVFLECVQDMDHENMFWYRQDPGLGLRLIYFSYDVKMKEKGDIPEGYSVSREKKERFSLILESASTNQTSMYLCASSSQSSGQGRFGPGTRLLVL.

In its sample, this clonotype was seen many times. The chain combines TRBV29-1 with TRBJ2-6; 7 bases align to TRBD1. The trim removed 1 base at V and 0 bases at J, leaving 9 bases unmatched. CDR1 is SQVTM, CDR2 ANQGSEA, per germline. This CDR3 is built from 18 residues. CDR3 region: CSVEVTAGGPSGANVLTF. CDR3 nucleotides: TGCAGCGTTGAAGTAACTGCAGGGGGACCCTCTGGGGCCAACGTCCTGACTTTC.

The V call is TRBV5-5, the J call TRBJ1-5; D is unresolved. Trimming stripped 5 bases from V and 0 bases from J, with 9 bases between. Germline assignment: CDR1 SGHKS and CDR2 YYEKEE (reference sequence). This CDR3 is 14 amino acids long. CDR3 nucleotide sequence: TGTGCCAGCAGTCCAGATTATAGCAATCAGCCCCAGCATTTT. Translation: CASSPDYSNQPQHF.

In its sample, this clonotype was seen many times. The J gene is TRBJ2-5, the V gene TRBV9; TRBD1 or TRBD2 may be the D gene (6 bases each). The V end lost 3 bases, the J end lost 4 bases, and 16 bases lay between the germline ends. CDR1 is SGDLS, CDR2 YYNGEE, per germline. The CDR3 covers 15 residues. CDR3: CASSAAGHPAETQYF. The DNA for the CDR3 is TGTGCCAGCAGCGCGGCGGGACACCCGGCAGAGACCCAGTACTTC.

The chain links TRBV7-6 to TRBJ2-3; 14 nucleotides match TRBD2. Per germline, CDR1 SGHVS and CDR2 FNYEAQ. V trimming: 5 bases; J trimming: 7 bases; junction bases outside the gene matches: 8. The CDR3 contains 16 residues. The CDR3: CASSDLTSGGAHTQYF. The CDR3 nucleotides are TGTGCCAGCAGCGATCTGACTAGCGGGGGGGCACATACGCAGTATTTT.

Ten or more counts support this clonotype. The rearrangement uses TRBV20-1 and TRBJ2-1; 9 bases match TRBD2. The CDR3 totals 15 residues. Germline trimming cut 5 bases from V and 4 bases from J; bases unmatched to any gene: 9. Germline CDR1 is DFQATT and CDR2 is SNEGSKA (reference sequence). CDR3 sequence: CSAPEAGGFYNEQFF. CDR3 bases: TGCAGTGCTCCGGAGGCGGGGGGGTTTTACAATGAGCAGTTCTTC.

Many counts were recorded for this clonotype. The gene calls are TRBV30 and TRBJ2-2, with 9 bases identical to TRBD1. The J segment lost 6 bases and the V segment lost 3 bases, leaving 5 bases of the junction unmatched. Germline V gene data show CDR1 as GTSNPN and CDR2 as SVGIG (reference sequence). This CDR3 region has 14 residues. In DNA form, the CDR3 reads TGTGCCTGGAGGGGACAGGGAGGTGCCGGGGAGCTGTTTTTT. Protein: CAWRGQGGAGELFF.

This clonotype was recorded many times. V is TRBV12-3 or TRBV12-4 and J is TRBJ1-2; possible D gene TRBD1, 5 bases. The CDR3 runs 13 residues. V was cut by 5 bases and J by 1 base, with 8 bases left in between. The CDR3 spells CASSAGSNYGYTF. As DNA, the CDR3 is TGTGCCAGCAGTGCAGGGAGTAACTATGGCTACACCTTC.

This clonotype was detected many times. The chain is built from TRBV6-1 and TRBJ1-2; 7 nucleotides line up with TRBD1. Germline CDR1 MNHNS, CDR2 SASEGT. The CDR3 length is 14 residues. The trim removed 3 bases at V and 4 bases at J, leaving 5 bases unmatched. CDR3 residues: CASSERQGGYGYTF. In DNA form, the CDR3 reads TGTGCCAGCAGTGAGAGACAGGGAGGCTATGGCTACACCTTC.

This sequence joins TRBV9 and TRBJ1-5; TRBD1 matches 7 bases. CDR1 and CDR2 (germline): SGDLS, YYNGEE. V dropped 4 bases and J dropped 3; count of bases not matched to a gene: 7. The CDR3 runs to 15 residues. The CDR3 DNA reads as TGTGCCAGCAGCCCAGGCGGGACAGTCAATCAGCCCCAGCATTTT. Its translation: CASSPGGTVNQPQHF.

This clonotype was picked up many times. The chain is built from TRBV29-1 and TRBJ2-2, with TRBD1 matching 7 bases. The junction had 8 bases not matched to a gene; V was cut back by 7 bases and J by 6 bases. The CDR3 runs to 13 residues. From germline, CDR1 is SQVTM and CDR2 ANQGSEA. CDR3 region: CSALGGLPGELFF. DNA for the CDR3: TGCAGCGCCCTAGGGGGCTTGCCCGGGGAGCTGTTTTTT.

This clonotype has at least ten counts. The chain combines TRBV7-3 with TRBJ2-2, with a possible D match to TRBD2 (6 bases). Germline V gene data show CDR1 as SGHTA and CDR2 as FQGTGA. The CDR3 spans 14 residues. V lost 8 bases and J 4 bases, leaving 14 bases between the germline ends. CDR3 residues: CASGEAGPTGELFF. The CDR3 DNA sequence: TGTGCCAGCGGAGAAGCGGGTCCCACCGGGGAGCTGTTTTTT. Full variable domain (missing parts from reference TRBV7-3 and TRBJ2-2): GAGVSQTPSNKVTEKGKYVELRCDPISGHTALYWYRQSLGQGPEFLIYFQGTGAADDSGLPNDRFFAVRPEGSVSTLKIQRTERGDSAVYLCASGEAGPTGELFFGEGSRLTVL.

At least ten counts were recorded for this clonotype. The gene calls are TRBV7-9 and TRBJ2-1; the D is unclear. CDR3 length: 16 residues. Germline V lookup: CDR1 SEHNR, CDR2 FQNEAQ (reference sequence). V was cut by 1 base and J by 5 bases, with 15 bases left in between. This CDR3 reads CASSLGAETRHNEQFF. The CDR3 DNA reads as TGTGCCAGCAGCTTAGGGGCGGAGACACGGCACAATGAGCAGTTCTTC.

This clonotype came up many times. The V call is TRBV6-2 or TRBV6-3, the J call TRBJ2-7; 8 bases agree with TRBD1. Germline CDR1 and CDR2: MNHEY and SVGEGT. The CDR3 runs 17 residues. Trimming took 0 bases from V and 2 from J; bases not matched to a gene: 9. CDR3 DNA: TGTGCCAGCAGTTACTCGACAGGGGCAATCCCACCCTACGAGCAGTACTTC. It yields the protein CASSYSTGAIPPYEQYF.

This clonotype was picked up many times. The CDR3: CASSYGIRSVTGELFF. The CDR3, as DNA: TGTGCCAGCAGTTACGGGATAAGGTCCGTCACCGGGGAGCTGTTTTTT. The genes are TRBV6-5 and TRBJ2-2; the D is unclear. Germline V lookup: CDR1 MNHEY, CDR2 SVGAGI. The CDR3 length is 16 residues. V was cut by 2 bases and J by 4 bases, with 14 bases left in between.

This clonotype was picked up many times. The chain uses TRBV19 and TRBJ1-2; TRBD1 is a possible D gene (5 bases). V lost 5 bases and J 5 bases, leaving 21 bases between the germline ends. This CDR3 region has 16 residues. CDR1 is LNHDA, CDR2 SQIVND, per germline (reference sequence). CDR3 residues: CASSPSGGVARYGYTF. In nucleotides, the CDR3 is TGTGCCAGTAGTCCCAGTGGAGGGGTTGCAAGGTATGGCTACACCTTC.